What follows are 11 T cell receptor beta chains derived from one specimen sequenced in a study of OX40 agonist ivuxolimab in advanced cancers. The protocol was immunoSEQ multiplex PCR, while the TCRdb copy is restricted to in-frame clones and leaves out a portion. The sample comprises approximately 77,000 clones, about 93% of which are singletons, and about 0.32% rests with the top ten. Source: CD4+ or CD8+ T cells sorted from blood, taken in a trial of the OX40 agonist ivuxolimab. The source of these receptors is an adult with an advanced solid tumor such as melanoma, head and neck, liver or kidney cancer.

This rearrangement joins TRBV18 to TRBJ2-7; the D call may be TRBD1 or TRBD2 (5 bases each). Germline CDR1 reads KGHSH; CDR2 reads LQKENI. CDR3 size: 12 residues. The germline V and J ends were trimmed by 0 bases and 11 bases, with 11 bases remaining between them. The CDR3 sequence is CASSPPGPGKYF. The DNA of the CDR3 is TGTGCCAGCTCACCACCGGGGCCGGGGAAGTACTTC.

This clone was detected once. This chain links TRBV29-1 with TRBJ2-1; TRBD2 aligns across 15 bases. The CDR3 consists of 15 residues. V lost 6 bases to trimming and J lost 9 bases; unmatched junction nucleotides: 9. The germline V gene encodes CDR1 SQVTM and CDR2 ANQGSEA. CDR3 region: CSVEGLAGGLGEQFF. The CDR3 coding sequence is TGCAGCGTGGAGGGACTAGCGGGGGGTCTCGGTGAGCAGTTCTTC.

The DNA for the CDR3 is TGTGCCAGCAGAGGCTCAGGGGGTGGGAATGAAAAACTGTTTTTT. This sequence encodes CASRGSGGGNEKLFF. This chain joins TRBV28 and TRBJ1-4; 7 bases align to TRBD1. The CDR3 loop spans 15 amino acids. V trimming: 6 bases; J trimming: 5 bases; junction bases outside the gene matches: 9. Germline V CDR1 and CDR2: MDHEN, SYDVKM.

This clone came up once. The chain uses TRBV19 and TRBJ1-1; no clear D gene. The germline V gene encodes CDR1 LNHDA and CDR2 SQIVND (reference sequence). The V and J ends lost 3 bases and 1 base respectively, with 9 bases between them. CDR3 length: 14 residues. CDR3 DNA: TGTGCCAGTAGTATTCAAGTTCGGAACACTGAAGCTTTCTTT. It translates to CASSIQVRNTEAFF.

The chain joins TRBV9 to TRBJ2-2; 7 bases agree with TRBD1. V dropped 0 bases and J dropped 0; count of bases not matched to a gene: 2. The CDR3 is 16 residues long. Germline assignment: CDR1 SGDLS and CDR2 YYNGEE. The CDR3 loop is CASSVGQGANTGELFF. CDR3 nucleotide sequence: TGTGCCAGCAGCGTAGGGCAGGGGGCGAACACCGGGGAGCTGTTTTTT.

The chain combines TRBV5-6 with TRBJ1-2, with TRBD1 as a possible D gene (5 bases). The CDR3 runs 14 residues. Germline assignment: CDR1 SGHDT and CDR2 YYEEEE. V shed 4 bases and J shed 2 bases, with 12 bases lying between them. DNA of the CDR3: TGTGCCAGCAGCCCGGCGGGGCGCAACTATGGCTACACCTTC. Translated: CASSPAGRNYGYTF.

This clone was detected only a few times. The chain joins TRBV28 to TRBJ1-3, with D hard to call. Germline CDR1 and CDR2: MDHEN and SYDVKM. V gave up 3 bases and J gave up 2 bases, with 5 bases separating them. The CDR3 is 13 residues long. The CDR3 coding sequence is TGTGCCAGCAGTTTCTTTGCTGGAAACACCATATATTTT. It specifies CASSFFAGNTIYF.

The chain recombines TRBV18 with TRBJ2-1; unclear D gene. The CDR3 consists of 12 residues. Per germline, CDR1 KGHSH and CDR2 LQKENI. V lost 3 bases to trimming and J lost 7 bases, with 7 bases between them. In DNA, the CDR3 is TGTGCCAGCTCACCCACCCCTAATGAGCAGTTCTTC. It yields the protein CASSPTPNEQFF. The whole variable domain, remainder taken from reference TRBV18 and TRBJ2-1, is NAGVMQNPRHLVRRRGQEARLRCSPMKGHSHVYWYRQLPEEGLKFMVYLQKENIIDESGMPKERFSAEFPKEGPSILRIQQVVRGDSAAYFCASSPTPNEQFFGPGTRLTVL.

The genes are TRBV6-4 and TRBJ2-2; D unclear. CDR1 is MRHNA, CDR2 SNTAGT, per germline. Trimming shortened V by 0 bases and J by 4 bases, and 9 bases separated the two germline ends. The CDR3 sequence is 15 residues long. CDR3: CASSDSAVPTGELFF. The CDR3 DNA is TGTGCCAGCAGTGACTCGGCGGTCCCCACCGGGGAGCTGTTTTTT.

This clone was seen a few times. The V and J genes are TRBV5-1 and TRBJ2-2; TRBD1 matches 9 bases. Germline CDR1 SGHRS, CDR2 YFSETQ. The ends lost 1 base at V and 3 bases at J; junction bases unmatched: 4. The CDR3 length is 16 residues. Here the CDR3 reads CASSLTGQGDTGELFF. The CDR3, as DNA: TGCGCCAGCAGCTTGACGGGACAGGGAGACACCGGGGAGCTGTTTTTT.

The chain recombines TRBV2 with TRBJ2-1; 10 bases align to TRBD2. The J segment lost 3 bases and the V segment lost 6 bases, leaving 5 bases of the junction unmatched. The CDR3 is 15 amino acids. CDR1 and CDR2 from the germline V gene are SNHLY and FYNNEI. CDR3 protein: CASRGLAGVYNEQFF. The DNA for the CDR3 is TGTGCCAGCAGAGGTCTAGCGGGGGTCTACAATGAGCAGTTCTTC.